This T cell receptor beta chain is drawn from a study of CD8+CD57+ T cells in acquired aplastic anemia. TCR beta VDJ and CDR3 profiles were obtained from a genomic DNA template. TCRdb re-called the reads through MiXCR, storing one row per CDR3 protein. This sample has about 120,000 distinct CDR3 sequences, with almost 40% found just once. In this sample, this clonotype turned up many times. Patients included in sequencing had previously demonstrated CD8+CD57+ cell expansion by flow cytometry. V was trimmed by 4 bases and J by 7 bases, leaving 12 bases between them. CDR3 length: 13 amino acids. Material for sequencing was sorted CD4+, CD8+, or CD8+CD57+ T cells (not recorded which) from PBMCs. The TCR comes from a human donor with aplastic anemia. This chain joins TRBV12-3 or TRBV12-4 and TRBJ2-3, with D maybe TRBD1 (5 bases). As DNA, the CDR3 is TGTGCCAGCAGTTCTAACAGGCCGCATACGCAGTATTTT. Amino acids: CASSSNRPHTQYF.